The 22 T cell receptor beta chains below were found in one sample sequenced in a study of blood T cell repertoires in COVID-19. Clones were read by immunoSEQ multiplex PCR, and TCRdb kept only the in-frame ones, dropping some. The sample yields 250,000 to 300,000 clones, nearly 90% seen once. Sample: peripheral blood. The receptors originated from a woman aged 40 to 50 who had recovered from COVID-19.

This clone was seen once. The gene calls are TRBV13 and TRBJ2-7; 7 nucleotides align to TRBD1. J lost 0 bases, V lost 9 bases, and 8 bases had no gene match. The CDR3 runs to 14 residues. In germline, CDR1 is PRHDT, CDR2 FYEKMQ (reference sequence). CDR3 DNA: TGTGCCAGTCAAAGGGGGCCGGGCTCCTACGAGCAGTACTTC. Its translation is CASQRGPGSYEQYF.

The chain recombines TRBV2 with TRBJ2-5, with D unclear. The CDR3 has 13 amino acids. Germline V gives CDR1 SNHLY, CDR2 FYNNEI. V gave up 10 bases and J gave up 1 base, with 13 bases separating them. The CDR3 loop reads CATRPGSQETQYF. In DNA, the CDR3 is TGTGCCACTAGACCCGGGTCCCAAGAGACCCAGTACTTC.

This clone was seen more than once but under ten times. This chain joins TRBV6-5 and TRBJ1-1; D ambiguous. V lost 0 bases, J lost 1 base, and 3 bases lay in between. The CDR3 sequence is 13 residues long. The germline CDR1 and CDR2 sequences are MNHEY and SVGAGI. CDR3 coding DNA: TGTGCCAGCAGTTACTCTCAGAACACTGAAGCTTTCTTT. Protein: CASSYSQNTEAFF.

In DNA, the CDR3 is TGTGCCAGCAGTACCCCGGAGGGGCAGCCCCAGCATTTT. It translates to CASSTPEGQPQHF. The chain has TRBV6-6 and TRBJ1-5; a possible D gene is TRBD1 (5 bases). Trimming took off 5 bases at V and 7 bases at J, with 12 bases between the two ends. Germline V lookup: CDR1 MNHNY, CDR2 SVGAGI (reference sequence). There are 13 residues in the CDR3.

This rearrangement joins TRBV29-1 to TRBJ2-2; weak D call: TRBD2 (6 bases). V gave up 6 bases and J gave up 7 bases, with 21 bases separating them. Germline V lookup: CDR1 SQVTM, CDR2 ANQGSEA. The CDR3 is made up of 15 amino acids. The CDR3 DNA follows: TGCAGCGTCCTGGACGGGGGACGCCTGGACGGGGAGCTGTTTTTT. It encodes CSVLDGGRLDGELFF.

As concerns this clone: One junction end does not reproduce the germline sequence, and a read error may be involved. This rearrangement joins TRBV13 to TRBJ1-4, with a tentative D call TRBD1 (5 bases). Per germline, CDR1 PRHDT and CDR2 FYEKMQ (reference sequence). The CDR3 covers 12 residues. The DNA of the CDR3 is TGTGCCAGCAGCCCCCGGAGGGGAAGGTTGCTTTTT. Encoded protein: CASSPRRGRLLF.

V and J are TRBV11-2 and TRBJ2-5; perhaps TRBD2 as D (6 bases). The germline gives CDR1 SGHAT, CDR2 FQNNGV. The CDR3 spans 13 residues. V lost 4 bases to trimming and J lost 5 bases, with 11 bases between them. The CDR3 sequence is CASSWGRGETQYF. CDR3 sequence (DNA): TGTGCCAGCAGCTGGGGACGGGGGGAGACCCAGTACTTC.

A few counts support this clone. The J gene is TRBJ2-1, the V gene TRBV5-1; D is uncertain. The CDR3 is made up of 15 amino acids. Trimming cost V 4 bases and J 8 bases, with 19 bases left between them. The germline gives CDR1 SGHRS, CDR2 YFSETQ. The CDR3, as DNA: TGCGCCAGCAGCACCTCCCCCACACAAGTCGATGAGCAGTTCTTC. Amino acids: CASSTSPTQVDEQFF.

The CDR3, as DNA: TGTGCCAGCAGACAGGGAAACACCATATATTTT. It specifies CASRQGNTIYF. The rearrangement joins TRBV5-6 to TRBJ1-3; D gene ambiguous. CDR1 and CDR2 (germline): SGHDT, YYEEEE. The CDR3 runs to 11 residues. V was clipped by 5 bases and J by 4 bases, with 4 bases between them. Together with reference TRBV5-6 and TRBJ1-3, the CDR3 gives the full variable domain: DAGVTQSPTHLIKTRGQQVTLRCSPKSGHDTVSWYQQALGQGPQFIFQYYEEEERQRGNFPDRFSGHQFPNYSSELNVNALLLGDSALYLCASRQGNTIYFGEGSWLTVV.

J is TRBJ2-2 and V is TRBV6-2 or TRBV6-3, with 11 bases identical to TRBD2. Germline loops: CDR1 MNHEY, CDR2 SVGEGT. V was pared by 5 bases and J by 1 base, with 6 bases of the junction left unmatched. This CDR3 is built from 17 residues. The CDR3 loop reads CASSVAGGPGNTGELFF. The CDR3 region has the DNA TGTGCCAGCAGTGTAGCGGGAGGGCCCGGGAACACCGGGGAGCTGTTTTTT.

V is TRBV7-3 and J is TRBJ2-3; 11 bases line up with TRBD2. The CDR3 runs to 15 residues. J was trimmed by 5 bases and V by 6 bases; bases with no gene match: 7. CDR1 is SGHTA, CDR2 FQGTGA, per germline. The CDR3 coding sequence is TGTGCCAGCAGTCAAAGACTAGCGGGATTAGATACGCAGTATTTT. This codes for CASSQRLAGLDTQYF. The variable domain in full, with the rest retrieved from reference TRBV7-3 and TRBJ2-3, is GAGVSQTPSNKVTEKGKYVELRCDPISGHTALYWYRQSLGQGPEFLIYFQGTGAADDSGLPNDRFFAVRPEGSVSTLKIQRTERGDSAVYLCASSQRLAGLDTQYFGPGTRLTVL.

V and J are TRBV19 and TRBJ1-2, with D uncertain. From germline, CDR1 is LNHDA and CDR2 SQIVND (reference sequence). This CDR3 has 12 amino acids. The ends were cut back, 5 bases at V and 7 bases at J, with 11 bases in the middle. The CDR3 bases are TGTGCCAGTAGTTTTAGGCTAGGTGGCTACACCTTC. It yields the protein CASSFRLGGYTF.

The chain uses TRBV11-2 and TRBJ2-3; TRBD2 aligns across 10 bases. The germline gives CDR1 SGHAT, CDR2 FQNNGV. V lost 1 base to trimming and J lost 7 bases; unmatched junction nucleotides: 14. The CDR3 loop spans 18 amino acids. CDR3 residues: CASSLVNPTSGLRYTQYF. As DNA, the CDR3 is TGTGCCAGCAGCTTAGTAAACCCGACTAGCGGGCTCAGGTATACGCAGTATTTT.

This clone was recorded only once. V is TRBV2 and J is TRBJ2-5; 10 bases fit TRBD2. The trim removed 4 bases at V and 7 bases at J, leaving 9 bases unmatched. CDR1 and CDR2 (germline): SNHLY, FYNNEI. The CDR3 covers 15 residues. CDR3: CASSGSSGSIGTQYF. The CDR3 coding sequence is TGTGCCAGCAGTGGGTCTAGCGGGAGTATCGGGACCCAGTACTTC.

This clone occurred once. The chain has TRBV5-1 and TRBJ2-2; the D gene is possibly TRBD2 (5 bases). V lost 4 bases to trimming and J lost 0 bases, with 10 bases between them. Germline CDR1 is SGHRS and CDR2 is YFSETQ. The CDR3 runs to 15 residues. The CDR3 is CASSPTGTNTGELFF. CDR3 DNA sequence: TGCGCCAGCAGCCCGACCGGGACGAACACCGGGGAGCTGTTTTTT.

This sequence joins TRBV5-1 and TRBJ2-4; TRBD1 agrees at 10 bases. Germline V gene sequence: CDR1 SGHRS, CDR2 YFSETQ. This CDR3 has 17 residues. V was clipped by 4 bases and J by 6 bases; unmatched bases: 13. The CDR3 here is CASSPGTGDSGRNIQYF. The CDR3 region has the DNA TGCGCCAGCAGCCCCGGGACAGGGGATTCAGGTCGAAACATTCAGTACTTC.

The CDR3 coding sequence is TGCGCCAGCAGCCAAGAGGTAGCGGGAGTGGGAGAGACCCAGTACTTC. Residues: CASSQEVAGVGETQYF. This chain joins TRBV4-3 and TRBJ2-5; 9 bases align to TRBD2. The junction had 6 bases not matched to a gene; V was cut back by 0 bases and J by 4 bases. CDR3 length: 16 residues. Germline assignment: CDR1 LGHNA and CDR2 YSLEER.

V usage is TRBV9 and J usage is TRBJ1-2, with D perhaps matching TRBD1 (6 bases). With 0 bases removed from V and 6 bases from J, the gap between germline ends came to 15 bases. Germline V gene lookup returns CDR1 SGDLS and CDR2 YYNGEE. CDR3 length: 15 amino acids. As DNA, the CDR3 is TGTGCCAGCAGCGTAGGCTTTGGGACAACAGATGGCTACACCTTC. It specifies CASSVGFGTTDGYTF.

The J gene is TRBJ2-7, the V gene TRBV4-1, with D possibly TRBD1 on 5 matching bases. Trimming pared 0 bases from V and 3 bases from J, leaving 12 bases between. The CDR3 spans 15 residues. The germline V gene has CDR1 MGHRA and CDR2 YSYEKL. The CDR3 sequence: CASSQEGQGFYEQYF. CDR3 bases: TGCGCCAGCAGCCAAGAGGGGCAGGGTTTCTACGAGCAGTACTTC.

This clone came up once. The rearrangement joins TRBV2 to TRBJ2-3; no clear D gene. This CDR3 has 11 amino acids. The germline V gene has CDR1 SNHLY and CDR2 FYNNEI. Deletions cut 8 bases from V and 6 bases from J, with 9 bases between. The CDR3 sequence: CASSYVDTQYF. CDR3 in DNA: TGTGCCAGCTCCTATGTGGATACGCAGTATTTT.

The chain uses TRBV9 and TRBJ1-1; TRBD1 matches at 11 bases. CDR3 length: 12 residues. V gave up 7 bases and J gave up 5 bases; unmatched junction bases: 1. Germline values: CDR1 SGDLS, CDR2 YYNGEE. This CDR3 reads CASGQGATEAFF. In nucleotides, the CDR3 is TGTGCCAGCGGACAGGGGGCGACTGAAGCTTTCTTT.

This chain links TRBV7-8 with TRBJ2-2; TRBD2 might be the D (6 bases). Germline assignment: CDR1 SGHVS and CDR2 FQNEAQ. The CDR3 has 16 residues. Trimming shortened V by 3 bases and J by 1 base, and 12 bases separated the two germline ends. CDR3 sequence: CASSFHGSGNTGELFF. DNA of the CDR3: TGTGCCAGCAGCTTCCACGGTAGCGGGAACACCGGGGAGCTGTTTTTT.